Below, 29 T cell receptor beta chains from the same sample are listed, as sequenced in a study of cytomegalovirus exposure and HLA in healthy donors. Use of 60 Vbeta and 13 Jbeta primers characterized the PCR. The assay was immunoSEQ multiplex PCR, and TCRdb's table has in-frame clones only and misses some. The profile shows about 190,000 clones, around 77% of them singletons. The sample was PBMCs. All receptors come from a woman under 30 in good health and CMV-seronegative.

CDR3 in amino acids: CASSSRQIPRQGTGELFF. The CDR3 nucleotides read TGTGCCAGCAGTTCCCGACAGATACCGCGCCAGGGCACCGGGGAGCTGTTTTTT. The rearrangement links TRBV2 to TRBJ2-2; weak D call: TRBD1 (5 bases). V gave up 5 bases and J gave up 4 bases, with 23 bases separating them. The CDR3 is 18 amino acids. Germline lookup yields CDR1 SNHLY and CDR2 FYNNEI.

The chain joins TRBV7-9 to TRBJ1-5, with 8 nucleotides matching TRBD1. The J segment lost 3 bases and the V segment lost 5 bases, leaving 6 bases of the junction unmatched. The CDR3 length is 15 residues. CDR1 and CDR2 from the germline V gene are SEHNR and FQNEAQ (reference sequence). CDR3 DNA: TGTGCCAGCAGCGCAGGGGGCAGGAACAATCAGCCCCAGCATTTT. Translation: CASSAGGRNNQPQHF.

This chain connects TRBV28 to TRBJ1-1, with 11 bases that match TRBD1. This CDR3 contains 17 residues. The germline V gene has CDR1 MDHEN and CDR2 SYDVKM. V gave up 0 bases and J gave up 5 bases; unmatched junction bases: 8. CDR3 coding DNA: TGTGCCAGCAGTTTATGGGCCGGGACAGGGGGGGGGACTGAAGCTTTCTTT. It specifies CASSLWAGTGGGTEAFF.

The CDR3 nucleotides read TGCAGCGTCCGGGGGGCCGGTTGGAACATTCAGTACTTC. Amino acid sequence: CSVRGAGWNIQYF. The chain couples TRBV29-1 to TRBJ2-4, with D tentatively TRBD2 (7 bases). The V end lost 6 bases, the J end lost 7 bases, and 16 bases lay between the germline ends. The CDR3 runs to 13 residues. The germline V gene has CDR1 SQVTM and CDR2 ANQGSEA.

V and J are TRBV5-1 and TRBJ2-2; D uncertain. V was trimmed by 5 bases and J by 0 bases, leaving 11 bases between them. CDR3 length: 15 residues. Looked up from germline, CDR1 is SGHRS and CDR2 is YFSETQ. Here the CDR3 DNA reads TGCGCCAGCAGTGCGTTCCTTTCGAACACCGGGGAGCTGTTTTTT. Translated, it gives CASSAFLSNTGELFF.

This chain links TRBV7-8 with TRBJ2-7; 10 bases fit TRBD2. The CDR3 is 14 residues long. Trimming cost V 4 bases and J 4 bases; bases outside gene matches: 4. Germline CDR1 SGHVS, CDR2 FQNEAQ. The chain's CDR3 is CASSSPGLAYEQYF. CDR3 DNA sequence: TGTGCCAGCAGCTCCCCGGGACTAGCGTACGAGCAGTACTTC.

This clone was counted once. The V and J genes are TRBV7-6 and TRBJ2-7, with TRBD1 identical over 8 bases. Germline loops: CDR1 SGHVS, CDR2 FNYEAQ. CDR3 length: 18 amino acids. After removal of 3 bases from V and 7 bases from J, the junction contained 20 bases not matched to a gene. The CDR3 spells CASSLGLSKQGVTVEQYF. The CDR3 DNA follows: TGTGCCAGCAGCTTGGGCTTGTCAAAACAGGGGGTTACGGTGGAGCAGTACTTC.

The rearrangement uses TRBV5-1 and TRBJ1-3, with TRBD1 matching 10 bases. The CDR3 length is 18 residues. Germline V gives CDR1 SGHRS, CDR2 YFSETQ. V shed 4 bases, J shed 0 bases, and the junction held 10 bases outside the gene matches. In nucleotides, the CDR3 is TGCGCCAGCAGCCTCGGGACAGGGGTTTGGGGCTCTGGAAACACCATATATTTT. Amino acids: CASSLGTGVWGSGNTIYF.

This chain links TRBV28 with TRBJ2-1; TRBD2 matches at 11 bases. Trimming at V came to 4 bases and at J to 7 bases, leaving 9 bases not matched to a gene. CDR1 MDHEN and CDR2 SYDVKM come from the germline V gene. The CDR3 has 16 residues. CDR3 nucleotides: TGTGCCAGCAGTTGGGCCGCTAGCGGGGGGCAGAATGAGCAGTTCTTC. Its protein product is CASSWAASGGQNEQFF.

The chain couples TRBV4-1 to TRBJ1-1, with 9 bases aligning to TRBD1. This CDR3 contains 16 residues. Trimming removed 1 base from V and 4 bases from J; junction bases left unmatched: 7. Germline CDR1 MGHRA, CDR2 YSYEKL. The CDR3 is CASSQVQGAGGTEAFF. Written as DNA, the CDR3 is TGCGCCAGCAGCCAAGTACAGGGGGCGGGTGGCACTGAAGCTTTCTTT.

This clone was observed a handful of times. V and J are TRBV19 and TRBJ1-1; 8 nucleotides line up with TRBD1. With 6 bases clipped from V and 5 bases from J, the junction kept 5 bases outside the gene matches. CDR1 LNHDA and CDR2 SQIVND come from the germline V gene (reference sequence). The CDR3 sequence is 13 residues long. CDR3 nucleotide sequence: TGTGCCAGTAGCTCGACAGGGGATACTGAAGCTTTCTTT. It codes for CASSSTGDTEAFF. The full variable domain, rest sourced from reference TRBV19 and TRBJ1-1, is DGGITQSPKYLFRKEGQNVTLSCEQNLNHDAMYWYRQDPGQGLRLIYYSQIVNDFQKGDIAEGYSVSREKKESFPLTVTSAQKNPTAFYLCASSSTGDTEAFFGQGTRLTVV.

This clone was seen once. The chain uses TRBV6-5 and TRBJ2-7; TRBD2 might be the D (5 bases). This CDR3 has 15 amino acids. The germline gives CDR1 MNHEY, CDR2 SVGAGI. The V end lost 7 bases, the J end lost 0 bases, and 16 bases lay between the germline ends. The CDR3 loop is CASMQRAGSSYEQYF. CDR3 nucleotides: TGTGCCAGCATGCAAAGGGCGGGTAGCTCCTACGAGCAGTACTTC.

In its sample, this clone was seen once. The J gene is TRBJ1-5, the V gene TRBV27, with a tentative D call TRBD1 (6 bases). Trimming shortened V by 6 bases and J by 2 bases, and 14 bases separated the two germline ends. Germline CDR1 reads MNHEY; CDR2 reads SMNVEV (reference sequence). The length of the CDR3 is 15 residues. The CDR3 DNA follows: TGTGCCAGCAGGAAACAGGGCTTGGGCAATCAGCCCCAGCATTTT. Translating gives CASRKQGLGNQPQHF.

This chain joins TRBV5-4 and TRBJ1-6; 11 bases match TRBD1. V was clipped by 4 bases and J by 19 bases; unmatched bases: 13. Germline assignment: CDR1 SGHNT and CDR2 YYREEE (reference sequence). This CDR3 has 14 residues. CDR3 amino acids: CASSADRGRGLEHF. Here the CDR3 DNA reads TGTGCCAGCAGCGCGGACAGGGGGCGAGGATTGGAACACTTT.

The chain employs TRBV15 and TRBJ2-5; 10 bases agree with TRBD1. Germline CDR1 is LNHNV and CDR2 is YYDKDF (reference sequence). This CDR3 region has 14 residues. After removal of 5 bases from V and 6 bases from J, the junction contained 6 bases not matched to a gene. The CDR3 DNA sequence: TGTGCCACCAGCTCTCGGGACAGGGGAAAGACCCAGTACTTC. Amino acids: CATSSRDRGKTQYF.

V and J are TRBV5-4 and TRBJ2-1, with 7 bases identical to TRBD2. Germline V gene sequence: CDR1 SGHNT, CDR2 YYREEE (reference sequence). Trimming cost V 0 bases and J 8 bases; bases outside gene matches: 8. The CDR3 runs to 15 residues. The CDR3 nucleotides read TGTGCCAGCAGCTTGGTACGGGGGGAGGTGGATGAGCAGTTCTTC. This translates into CASSLVRGEVDEQFF. The whole variable domain, filled in from reference TRBV5-4 and TRBJ2-1, reads ETGVTQSPTHLIKTRGQQVTLRCSSQSGHNTVSWYQQALGQGPQFIFQYYREEENGRGNFPPRFSGLQFPNYSSELNVNALELDDSALYLCASSLVRGEVDEQFFGPGTRLTVL.

The chain joins TRBV7-2 to TRBJ1-2, with 8 nucleotides matching TRBD1. There are 15 residues in the CDR3. V was clipped by 5 bases and J by 8 bases; unmatched bases: 13. In germline, CDR1 is SGHTA, CDR2 FQGNSA. The CDR3, as DNA: TGTGCCAGCAGCCCAAGGGGGACAGGCTTTAGCGGCTACACCTTC. Protein: CASSPRGTGFSGYTF.

The chain couples TRBV30 to TRBJ2-5; D is possibly TRBD2 (6 bases). The CDR3 has 13 residues. Trimming pared 6 bases from V and 9 bases from J, leaving 20 bases between. CDR1 is GTSNPN and CDR2 is SVGIG in the germline V gene (reference sequence). CDR3 region: CACLTRMGEAQYF. In nucleotides, the CDR3 is TGTGCCTGCCTGACTAGGATGGGTGAGGCCCAGTACTTC.

The chain carries TRBV19 and TRBJ1-2; possibly TRBD1 for D (6 bases). Germline V gene lookup returns CDR1 LNHDA and CDR2 SQIVND (reference sequence). CDR3 length equals 15 residues. The V end was cut by 3 bases, the J end by 7 bases, with 18 bases between. The chain's CDR3 is CASSISLTVRGGYTF. CDR3 sequence (DNA): TGTGCCAGTAGTATTAGTCTGACGGTCAGGGGTGGCTACACCTTC.

The CDR3 nucleotides are TGTGCCAGTAGTATGGGACGGGAGTACTACAATGAGCAGTTCTTC. This codes for CASSMGREYYNEQFF. This sequence joins TRBV19 and TRBJ2-1, with a weak D call TRBD2 (6 bases). V lost 3 bases to trimming and J lost 3 bases, with 12 bases between them. The germline V gene encodes CDR1 LNHDA and CDR2 SQIVND (reference sequence). This CDR3 is 15 amino acids long.

This rearrangement joins TRBV29-1 to TRBJ2-5; TRBD2 aligns across 9 bases. CDR3 size: 15 residues. V lost 0 bases to trimming and J lost 4 bases; unmatched junction nucleotides: 6. Germline CDR1 is SQVTM and CDR2 is ANQGSEA. For the CDR3, the DNA is TGCAGCGTTGAAGAGGGCGGGAGGGCAAGAGAGACCCAGTACTTC. As protein: CSVEEGGRARETQYF. The entire variable domain, with the rest obtained from reference TRBV29-1 and TRBJ2-5, is as follows: SAVISQKPSRDICQRGTSLTIQCQVDSQVTMMFWYRQQPGQSLTLIATANQGSEATYESGFVIDKFPISRPNLTFSTLTVSNMSPEDSSIYLCSVEEGGRARETQYFGPGTRLLVL.

The chain combines TRBV14 with TRBJ2-7; D might be TRBD1 (6 bases). The CDR3 length is 13 residues. Germline V gives CDR1 SGHDN, CDR2 FVKESK. Trimming cost V 0 bases and J 7 bases, with 10 bases left between them. In DNA, the CDR3 is TGTGCCAGCAGCCAAGACTGGGGGCAGGAGCAGTACTTC. Its protein product is CASSQDWGQEQYF.

V gene TRBV19 combines with J gene TRBJ2-2; 11 bases match TRBD2. This CDR3 is 16 amino acids long. The junction had 9 bases not matched to a gene; V was cut back by 5 bases and J by 7 bases. The germline V gene encodes CDR1 LNHDA and CDR2 SQIVND (reference sequence). The DNA for the CDR3 is TGTGCCAGTAGTCCTAGACTAGCGGGGTCGAACGGGGAGCTGTTTTTT. It translates to CASSPRLAGSNGELFF.

This clone showed up just once. The rearrangement joins TRBV11-2 to TRBJ2-5, with D possibly being TRBD2 (6 bases). Germline V CDR1 and CDR2: SGHAT, FQNNGV. V was shortened by 1 base and J by 3 bases, with 15 bases between the two germline ends. This CDR3 spans 16 amino acids. The CDR3 loop reads CASSLGGRGLKETQYF. CDR3 sequence (DNA): TGTGCCAGCAGCTTAGGCGGCCGGGGACTGAAAGAGACCCAGTACTTC.

This clone was seen only a few times. V gene TRBV6-5 combines with J gene TRBJ2-1; weak D call: TRBD1 (6 bases). The V end lost 6 bases, the J end lost 10 bases, and 16 bases lay between the germline ends. CDR1 is MNHEY and CDR2 is SVGAGI in the germline V gene. The CDR3 runs to 13 residues. CDR3 residues: CASSPGTPSEQFF. The DNA for the CDR3 is TGTGCCAGCAGCCCCGGGACACCTTCGGAGCAGTTCTTC.

This chain links TRBV5-1 with TRBJ1-5, with D tentatively TRBD1 (6 bases). V was pared by 4 bases and J by 0 bases, with 11 bases between. Germline CDR1 reads SGHRS; CDR2 reads YFSETQ. This CDR3 has 15 amino acids. CDR3 amino acids: CASSQQGSSNQPQHF. In DNA, the CDR3 is TGCGCCAGCAGCCAACAGGGATCTAGCAATCAGCCCCAGCATTTT.

The V gene is TRBV6-1, the J gene TRBJ1-1; D is unresolved. The CDR3 covers 13 residues. Germline V gene lookup returns CDR1 MNHNS and CDR2 SASEGT. Trimming took off 6 bases at V and 3 bases at J, with 11 bases between the two ends. The CDR3 loop reads CASRGGGHTEAFF. Here the CDR3 DNA reads TGTGCCAGCAGGGGTGGAGGGCACACTGAAGCTTTCTTT.

V usage is TRBV4-1 and J usage is TRBJ1-5; 7 bases align to TRBD1. CDR3 length: 16 amino acids. CDR1 is MGHRA and CDR2 is YSYEKL in the germline V gene. V lost 0 bases and J lost 2; bases outside the gene matches: 4. The CDR3 DNA reads as TGCGCCAGCAGCCAAGATACCGGACAGGGCAATCAGCCCCAGCATTTT. Translating it yields CASSQDTGQGNQPQHF.

The chain links TRBV29-1 to TRBJ1-1; D gene unclear. Trimming removed 5 bases from V and 1 base from J, with 17 bases in between. Germline V gene data show CDR1 as SQVTM and CDR2 as ANQGSEA. This CDR3 is built from 15 residues. This chain's CDR3 is CSVLGQQYENTEAFF. CDR3 bases: TGCAGCGTTTTAGGCCAACAGTATGAGAACACTGAAGCTTTCTTT.